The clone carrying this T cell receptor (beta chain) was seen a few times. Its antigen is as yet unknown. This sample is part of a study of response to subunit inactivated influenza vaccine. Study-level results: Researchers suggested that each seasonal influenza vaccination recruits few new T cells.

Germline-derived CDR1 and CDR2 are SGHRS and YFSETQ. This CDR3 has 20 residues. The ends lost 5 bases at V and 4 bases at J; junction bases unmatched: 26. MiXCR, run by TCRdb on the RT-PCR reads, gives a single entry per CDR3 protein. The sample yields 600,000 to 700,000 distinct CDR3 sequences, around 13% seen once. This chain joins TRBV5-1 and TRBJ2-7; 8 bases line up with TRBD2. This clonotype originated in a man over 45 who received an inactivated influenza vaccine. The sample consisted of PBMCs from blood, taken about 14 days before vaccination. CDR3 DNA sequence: TGCGCCAGCAGTCTAAACTCGGGAAATGGAAACGGGAGGGCCGCGTACGAGCAGTACTTC. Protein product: CASSLNSGNGNGRAAYEQYF.